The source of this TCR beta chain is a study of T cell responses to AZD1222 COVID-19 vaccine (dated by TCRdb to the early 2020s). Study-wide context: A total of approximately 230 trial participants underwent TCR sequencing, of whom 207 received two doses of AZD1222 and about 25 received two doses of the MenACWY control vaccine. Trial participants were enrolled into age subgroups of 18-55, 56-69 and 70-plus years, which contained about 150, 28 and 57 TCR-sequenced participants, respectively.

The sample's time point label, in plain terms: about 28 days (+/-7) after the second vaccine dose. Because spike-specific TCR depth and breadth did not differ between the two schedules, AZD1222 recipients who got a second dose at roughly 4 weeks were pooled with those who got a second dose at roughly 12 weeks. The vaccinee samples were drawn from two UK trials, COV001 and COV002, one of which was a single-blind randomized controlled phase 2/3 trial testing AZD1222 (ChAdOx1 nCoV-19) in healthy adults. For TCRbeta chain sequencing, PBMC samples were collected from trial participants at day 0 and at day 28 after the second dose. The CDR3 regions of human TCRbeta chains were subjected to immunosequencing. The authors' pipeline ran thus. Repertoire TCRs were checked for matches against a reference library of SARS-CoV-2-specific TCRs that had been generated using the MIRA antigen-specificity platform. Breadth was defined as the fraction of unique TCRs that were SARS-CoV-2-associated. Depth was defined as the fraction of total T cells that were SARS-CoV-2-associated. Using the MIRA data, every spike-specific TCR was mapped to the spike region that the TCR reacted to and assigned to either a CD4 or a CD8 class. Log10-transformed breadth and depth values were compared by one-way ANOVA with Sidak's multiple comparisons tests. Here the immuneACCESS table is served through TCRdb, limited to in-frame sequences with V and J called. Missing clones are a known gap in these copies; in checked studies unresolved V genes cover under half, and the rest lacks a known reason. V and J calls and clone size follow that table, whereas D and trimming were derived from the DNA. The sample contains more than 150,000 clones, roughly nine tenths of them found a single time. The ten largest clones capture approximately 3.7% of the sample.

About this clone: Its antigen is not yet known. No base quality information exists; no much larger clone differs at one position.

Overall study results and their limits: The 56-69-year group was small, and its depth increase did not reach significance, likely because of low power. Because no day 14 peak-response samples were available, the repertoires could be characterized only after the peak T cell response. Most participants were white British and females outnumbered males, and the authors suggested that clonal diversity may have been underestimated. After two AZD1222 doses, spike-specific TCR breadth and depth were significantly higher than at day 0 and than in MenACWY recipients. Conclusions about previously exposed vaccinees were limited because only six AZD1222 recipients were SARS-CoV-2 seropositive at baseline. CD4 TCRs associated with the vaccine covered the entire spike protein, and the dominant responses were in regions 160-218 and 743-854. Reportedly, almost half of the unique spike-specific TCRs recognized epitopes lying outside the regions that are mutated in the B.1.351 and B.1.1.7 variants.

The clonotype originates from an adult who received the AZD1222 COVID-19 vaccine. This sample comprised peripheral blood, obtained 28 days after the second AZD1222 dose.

The CDR3 sequence is CASSGLSASNYGYTF. Read as DNA, the sequence is TGTGCCAGCAGCGGATTGTCCGCGTCTAACTATGGCTACACCTTC. The chain uses TRBV9 and TRBJ1-2; no D gene is confidently identified. Inclusive of the bounding cysteine and phenylalanine, the CDR3 is 15 residues long. The read is trimmed to its CDR3 DNA, 45 bases read in frame from base 1. At the junction V is shortened by 3 bases and J by 0 bases, with 12 bases in between. As encoded in the germline V gene, CDR1 is SGDLS while CDR2 is YYNGEE. Reference TRBV9 and TRBJ1-2 proteins supply the regions before and after the CDR3; the full variable domain is: DSGVTQTPKHLITATGQRVTLRCSPRSGDLSVYWYQQSLDQGLQFLIQYYNGEERAKGNILERFSAQQFPDLHSELNLSSLELGDSALYFCASSGLSASNYGYTFGSGTRLTVV.